The 8 T cell receptor beta chains in this list originate from one sample, sequenced in a study of tumor-infiltrating lymphocytes in localized non-small cell lung cancer (TCRdb year 2021). Receptor amplification or capture employed the immunoSEQ multiplex PCR assay. TCRdb stores this immuneACCESS table with in-frame sequences only. Part of the clones is absent; in the studies checked, under half of the shortfall reflects unresolved V genes, and no reason is known for the rest. The sample table shows 4,600 or so clones, and about 96% are seen once. The top ten clones comprise 2.5% to 3.5% of the sample. Input material: uninvolved lung tissue not adjacent to the tumor. The origin of the receptors is a human donor with non-small cell lung cancer.

The genes are TRBV4-3 and TRBJ1-4, with a weak D call TRBD1 (5 bases). Trimming pared 3 bases from V and 4 bases from J, leaving 12 bases between. The CDR3 consists of 15 residues. Germline CDR1 LGHNA, CDR2 YSLEER. CDR3 sequence reads: CASSQGTEFNEKLFF. DNA of the CDR3: TGCGCCAGCAGCCAGGGGACGGAATTTAATGAAAAACTGTTTTTT.

V is TRBV14 and J is TRBJ2-1, with D possibly matching TRBD2 (5 bases). Germline CDR1 SGHDN, CDR2 FVKESK. This CDR3 is built from 17 residues. Trimming took off 1 base at V and 5 bases at J, with 18 bases between the two ends. CDR3 sequence reads: CASSQVTGQRRNNEQFF. The CDR3 DNA sequence: TGTGCCAGCAGCCAAGTTACCGGGCAGCGGAGAAACAATGAGCAGTTCTTC.

The chain has TRBV7-9 and TRBJ1-1; the D gene is possibly TRBD1 (5 bases). Trimming took 8 bases from V and 3 from J, leaving 16 bases between them. CDR1 is SEHNR and CDR2 is FQNEAQ in the germline V gene (reference sequence). The CDR3 consists of 14 residues. The CDR3 nucleotides are TGTGCCAGCGGAGGGGCAGAGATTGACACTGAAGCTTTCTTT. Its protein product is CASGGAEIDTEAFF. Filled out from reference TRBV7-9 and TRBJ1-1, the complete variable domain reads DTGVSQNPRHKITKRGQNVTFRCDPISEHNRLYWYRQTLGQGPEFLTYFQNEAQLEKSRLLSDRFSAERPKGSFSTLEIQRTEQGDSAMYLCASGGAEIDTEAFFGQGTRLTVV.

The chain is built from TRBV25-1 and TRBJ2-1, with D maybe TRBD2 (5 bases). This CDR3 region has 14 residues. Trimming pared 5 bases from V and 9 bases from J, leaving 17 bases between. Germline CDR1 reads MGHDK; CDR2 reads SYGVNS. The CDR3 DNA sequence: TGTGCCAGCAGTCGGCCGGGAAGAGCGGCTGAGCAGTTCTTC. Its protein is CASSRPGRAAEQFF.

This clone was observed a single time. This chain links TRBV7-2 with TRBJ1-4, with TRBD1 matching over 9 bases. The J segment lost 5 bases and the V segment lost 2 bases, leaving 3 bases of the junction unmatched. This CDR3 is built from 15 residues. CDR1 and CDR2 from the germline V gene are SGHTA and FQGNSA. The CDR3 is CASSLSGTGNEKLFF. The CDR3 DNA is TGTGCCAGCAGCTTATCAGGGACAGGGAATGAAAAACTGTTTTTT.

The chain links TRBV5-4 to TRBJ2-1; D may be TRBD2 (6 bases). The CDR3 extends over 16 amino acids. From germline, CDR1 is SGHNT and CDR2 YYREEE (reference sequence). The V end lost 6 bases, the J end lost 7 bases, and 23 bases lay between the germline ends. As DNA, the CDR3 is TGTGCCAGCACACCCTATGGGCCGGGAGAGGGTAATGAGCAGTTCTTC. Encoded protein: CASTPYGPGEGNEQFF. Supplemented by reference TRBV5-4 and TRBJ2-1, the full variable domain reads ETGVTQSPTHLIKTRGQQVTLRCSSQSGHNTVSWYQQALGQGPQFIFQYYREEENGRGNFPPRFSGLQFPNYSSELNVNALELDDSALYLCASTPYGPGEGNEQFFGPGTRLTVL.

The CDR3 here is CASSLGARSDIQYF. The CDR3 nucleotides read TGTGCCAGCAGCTTAGGGGCTAGAAGTGACATTCAGTACTTC. V is TRBV7-2 and J is TRBJ2-4, with D uncertain. The length of the CDR3 is 14 residues. Germline V CDR1 and CDR2: SGHTA, FQGNSA. Between the trimmed V and J ends, which lost 1 base and 8 bases, there was a span of 12 bases.

This rearrangement joins TRBV27 to TRBJ1-5; 8 nucleotides align to TRBD1. V was pared by 0 bases and J by 5 bases, with 3 bases of the junction left unmatched. This CDR3 is 15 amino acids long. Germline-derived CDR1 and CDR2 are MNHEY and SMNVEV (reference sequence). CDR3 loop: CASSLSTGEDQPQHF. In DNA, the CDR3 is TGTGCCAGCAGTTTATCGACAGGGGAAGATCAGCCCCAGCATTTT.